This is a list of T cell receptor beta chains from one sample in a study of radiotherapy plus CTLA-4 blockade in lung cancer. This table comes from immunoSEQ multiplex PCR, and its TCRdb copy is limited to in-frame clones, with some not included. The sample lists about 88,000 clones; about two thirds were seen once. This specimen was peripheral blood, taken from a patient treated with radiotherapy plus ipilimumab. These receptors were collected from a human donor with non-small cell lung cancer that progressed on radiotherapy plus ipilimumab. Each CDR3 is given with its conserved first and last residue. Each record gives: V gene, clone size, CDR3 length, J gene, CDR3 protein. Only some rows state a clone size, as once, few, many or a class for expanded clones.

v_gene: TRBV2; abundance: many; len: 14; j_gene: TRBJ1-4; CDR3aa: CASSEIQGRRKLFF
v_gene: TRBV10-2; abundance: .; len: 15; j_gene: TRBJ2-1; CDR3aa: CASSGSASSYNEQFF
v_gene: TRBV6-1; abundance: .; len: 14; j_gene: TRBJ1-1; CDR3aa: CASSQTGGATEAFF
v_gene: TRBV2; abundance: .; len: 13; j_gene: TRBJ2-7; CDR3aa: CASSEGGPYEQYF
v_gene: TRBV14; abundance: .; len: 14; j_gene: TRBJ1-2; CDR3aa: CASSQDRLSYGYTF
v_gene: TRBV28; abundance: .; len: 13; j_gene: TRBJ2-1; CDR3aa: CASSWTSGNEQFF
v_gene: TRBV19; abundance: .; len: 15; j_gene: TRBJ2-1; CDR3aa: CASSRRGSSYNEQFF
v_gene: TRBV10-3; abundance: .; len: 15; j_gene: TRBJ1-2; CDR3aa: CAISESGQSNYGYTF
v_gene: TRBV7-9; abundance: few; len: 17; j_gene: TRBJ2-7; CDR3aa: CASSLGPGAGISYEQYF
v_gene: TRBV5-6; abundance: .; len: 14; j_gene: TRBJ2-2; CDR3aa: CASSDGLNTGELFF
v_gene: TRBV27; abundance: .; len: 13; j_gene: TRBJ1-1; CDR3aa: CASSLSLYTEAFF
v_gene: TRBV4-1; abundance: .; len: 17; j_gene: TRBJ2-5; CDR3aa: CASSQGPFGGRRETQYF
v_gene: TRBV27; abundance: once; len: 16; j_gene: TRBJ2-3; CDR3aa: CASSTPRPPNTDTQYF
v_gene: TRBV28; abundance: few; len: 14; j_gene: TRBJ1-5; CDR3aa: CASSPPGELAPQHF